This TCR beta chain comes out of a study of OX40 agonist ivuxolimab in advanced cancers. Study conclusions and caveats: By week 6 at 0.1 to 3.0 mg/kg, blood CD4+ and CD8+ T cells had expanded clonally. Some patients without response likewise showed low normalized clonal expansion. Undetermined was the antigen specificity of the expanded peripheral T cells.

Concerning this clone: The antigen is undetermined.

The CDR3 is 16 amino acids. The junction had 11 bases not matched to a gene; V was cut back by 1 base and J by 5 bases. Germline CDR1 SGHRS, CDR2 YFSETQ. This table comes from immunoSEQ multiplex PCR, and its TCRdb copy is limited to in-frame clones, with some not included. The data show about 73,000 clones, more than 85% seen once. The origin of this receptor is an adult with an advanced solid tumor such as melanoma, head and neck, liver or kidney cancer. The sample consisted of CD4+ or CD8+ T cells sorted from blood, taken in a trial of the OX40 agonist ivuxolimab. The rearrangement joins TRBV5-1 to TRBJ1-2, with 7 nucleotides matching TRBD1. The DNA for the CDR3 is TGCGCCAGCAGCTTGTTCGACAGGGCCTTTGATTATGGCTACACCTTC. Encoded protein: CASSLFDRAFDYGYTF.